This is a list of T cell receptor beta chains from one sample in a study of identical twins. MiXCR, applied by TCRdb to the 5' RACE reads, yields one record per CDR3 protein. The data hold fewer than 800,000 distinct CDR3 sequences, with about 7.1% observed a single time. These data also formed part of another study, on yellow fever vaccine responses in identical twins.

The sample comprised PBMCs. The receptors shown here come from a woman in her late teens or twenties in good health. Each CDR3 is given with its conserved first and last residue. The D gene is left open where the match is weak. Clone size is shown for a subset of rows, as once, few, many or a class of expanded clone.

>.|TRBV5-1|TRBJ2-5|many
CASGIGTEETQYF
TGCGCCAGCGGCATCGGGACCGAAGAGACCCAGTACTTC
>TRBD1|TRBV28|TRBJ2-5|many
CASWGQQETQYF
TGTGCCAGCTGGGGACAGCAAGAGACCCAGTACTTC
>TRBD1|TRBV6-5|TRBJ1-2|.
CASSYSLTGAYGYTF
TGTGCCAGCAGTTACTCATTGACAGGGGCCTATGGCTACACCTTC
>TRBD1|TRBV15|TRBJ2-5|many
CATSRDGDRKDQETQYF
TGTGCCACCAGCAGAGATGGGGACAGGAAAGACCAAGAGACCCAGTACTTC
>TRBD1|TRBV9|TRBJ2-1|many
CASSPRDREYNEQFF
TGTGCCAGCAGCCCACGGGACAGGGAATACAATGAGCAGTTCTTC
>.|TRBV27|TRBJ2-5|few
CASSSISYQETQYF
TGTGCCAGCAGTTCCATCTCGTACCAAGAGACCCAGTACTTC
>.|TRBV5-1|TRBJ2-7|.
CASQPGSSYEQYF
TGCGCCAGCCAACCAGGCAGCTCCTACGAGCAGTACTTC
>.|TRBV12-3/TRBV12-4|TRBJ1-2|many
CASRIADGNYGYTF
TGTGCCAGCAGAATAGCGGACGGAAATTATGGCTACACCTTC
>.|TRBV18|TRBJ2-5|few
CASSPPGLVEETQYF
TGTGCCAGCTCACCACCCGGGCTGGTAGAAGAGACCCAGTACTTC
>TRBD2|TRBV29-1|TRBJ2-5|many
CSGLLAGGTETQYF
TGCAGCGGCCTACTAGCGGGGGGGACCGAGACCCAGTACTTC
>.|TRBV5-1|TRBJ2-1|few
CASSQYQGGINEQFF
TGCGCCAGCAGCCAGTACCAAGGAGGGATCAATGAGCAGTTCTTC